These 26 T cell receptor beta chains were all obtained from the same sample, sequenced in a study of tumor-infiltrating lymphocytes in primary liver carcinoma. From unsorted bulk tissue weighing about 20-31 mg, DNA and RNA were co-extracted. Total RNA amounting to 500 ng was the source from which TCR beta cDNA was made with a constant-region primer. Three-round nested multiplex PCR performed with slightly modified ARM-PCR produced the TCR beta libraries. TRBV1-TRBV30 forward primers paired with a C-beta reverse primer drove the first two PCR rounds, 10 cycles each. TCRdb ran MiXCR on the multiplex PCR reads and lists one entry per CDR3 protein. The data contain 150,000 to 200,000 distinct CDR3 sequences, approximately 80% of them singletons. The sample taken for sequencing was tumor tissue from primary liver carcinoma. The source is a man aged 40-49 years with primary liver carcinoma and hepatitis B virus infection.

A note on this clonotype: Mismatch with germline at one junction end may stem from a read error. This chain connects TRBV4-3 to TRBJ2-1; no reliable D call. Germline V gene lookup returns CDR1 LGHNA and CDR2 YSLEER. The CDR3 is 14 amino acids. CDR3 residues: CASSQDASYNGQFF. The CDR3 coding sequence is TGCGCCAGCAGTCAAGATGCGTCCTACAATGGGCAGTTCTTC.

The CDR3 here is CLSSMGRAGANVLTF. DNA for the CDR3: TGTCTCAGCAGCATGGGTCGAGCTGGGGCCAACGTCCTGACTTTC. The chain joins TRBV11-1 to TRBJ2-6; D is ambiguous. The CDR3 extends over 15 amino acids. Germline V lookup: CDR1 SGHAT, CDR2 FQDESV (reference sequence).

Of note for this clonotype: One junction end does not reproduce the germline sequence, and a read error may be involved. V gene TRBV12-3 or TRBV12-4 combines with J gene TRBJ2-1, with a weak D call TRBD2 (5 bases). There are 13 residues in the CDR3. The CDR3 coding sequence is TGTACCAGCGGTTTTGACGAAGGCAATGAACAGTTCTTC. Its translation is CTSGFDEGNEQFF.

This clonotype was observed once. The rearrangement links TRBV11-2 to TRBJ2-7, with D unresolved. The CDR3 spans 15 residues. Germline V gene data show CDR1 as SGHAT and CDR2 as FQNNGV. Trimming stripped 2 bases from V and 6 bases from J, with 17 bases between. CDR3 in DNA: TGTGCCAGCAGCTTACGATGGAGATGGGAAAGCGAGCAGTACTTC. This codes for CASSLRWRWESEQYF.

To note about this clonotype: A much larger clone differs by one base, so this may be a read error. This chain links TRBV7-9 with TRBJ2-7; possibly TRBD2 for D (5 bases). Germline assignment: CDR1 SEHNR and CDR2 FQNEAQ (reference sequence). CDR3 length equals 12 residues. The CDR3: CTSGDGNYEQYF. The CDR3 DNA follows: TGTACCAGCGGCGACGGAAACTACGAGCAGTACTTC.

As regards this clonotype: A read error may be the cause here, since a much bigger clone is one base away. V and J are TRBV28 and TRBJ2-7; TRBD2 might be the D (5 bases). With 6 bases removed from V and 9 bases from J, the gap between germline ends came to 21 bases. The CDR3 loop spans 14 amino acids. CDR1 and CDR2 from the germline V gene are MDHEN and SYDVKM. The CDR3 here is CASSLAGIIRWQYF. The CDR3 nucleotides read TGTGCCAGCAGCTTAGCCGGGATAATTCGGTGGCAGTACTTC.

This clonotype has a single count. No conserved phenylalanine or tryptophan ends this CDR3, so it is likely a read error. The DNA is left out, because the CDR3 cannot be placed on it with certainty; the CDR3 is given as TCRdb lists it. This chain links TRBV6-2 or TRBV6-3 with TRBJ1-5. The germline CDR1 and CDR2 sequences are MNHEY and SVGEGT. The CDR3 adds up to 13 amino acids, both ends counted. CDR3 region: CASSYRAEQPHHC.

To note about this clonotype: Germline and junction disagree at one end, which may indicate a read error. The J gene is TRBJ2-1, the V gene TRBV6-2 or TRBV6-3; the D gene could be TRBD1 or TRBD2 (7 bases each). The CDR3 has 15 residues. Germline CDR1 reads MNHEY; CDR2 reads SVGEGT. DNA for the CDR3: TGTGCCAGCAGCTTACTCGACAGGGACTACATTGAGCAGTTCTTC. Its translation: CASSLLDRDYIEQFF.

The V gene is TRBV5-4, the J gene TRBJ2-1; the D gene is possibly TRBD2 (7 bases). Germline V CDR1 and CDR2: SGHNT, YYREEE (reference sequence). The CDR3 spans 13 residues. V lost 6 bases and J lost 11, with 18 bases in between. The CDR3 nucleotides are TGTGCCAGCAACCGAAGGGGGGGAGTCAAGCAGTTCTTC. It codes for CASNRRGGVKQFF. The whole variable domain, remainder taken from reference TRBV5-4 and TRBJ2-1, is ETGVTQSPTHLIKTRGQQVTLRCSSQSGHNTVSWYQQALGQGPQFIFQYYREEENGRGNFPPRFSGLQFPNYSSELNVNALELDDSALYLCASNRRGGVKQFFGPGTRLTVL.

The CDR3 nucleotides read TGTGCCAGCAGACAAAGACTAGCGGGTGAGTGGTCCTACGAGCAGTACTTC. Residues: CASRQRLAGEWSYEQYF. The chain is built from TRBV11-2 and TRBJ2-7, with 10 positions matching TRBD2. The V and J ends lost 6 bases and 1 base, in that order; junction bases with no gene match: 12. The CDR3 totals 17 residues. Germline values: CDR1 SGHAT, CDR2 FQNNGV.

For this clonotype: Because it lacks the conserved phenylalanine or tryptophan at the end, this CDR3 is likely a read error. The chain uses TRBV11-1 and TRBJ2-3; perhaps TRBD2 as D (6 bases). From germline, CDR1 is SGHAT and CDR2 FQDESV (reference sequence). This CDR3 is 14 amino acids long. The chain's CDR3 is CAGSFGTSTNTQYL. CDR3 sequence (DNA): TGTGCCGGCAGCTTTGGAACTAGCACAAATACGCAGTATTTA.

V usage is TRBV11-2 and J usage is TRBJ2-5; TRBD1 agrees at 9 bases. The CDR3 loop spans 15 amino acids. The germline V gene encodes CDR1 SGHAT and CDR2 FQNNGV. V trimming: 10 bases; J trimming: 4 bases; junction bases outside the gene matches: 13. In DNA form, the CDR3 reads TGTGCCATCGGCCAAGGGACAGGGAGGATAGAGACCCAGTACTTC. Translating it yields CAIGQGTGRIETQYF.

Turning to this clonotype: Germline is not matched at one junction end, which may reflect a read error. The V call is TRBV11-1, the J call TRBJ2-1, with 12 bases matching TRBD2. This CDR3 region has 17 residues. Germline CDR1 and CDR2: SGHAT and FQDESV (reference sequence). CDR3 in amino acids: CASDSPSTSGSRNELFF. The CDR3, as DNA: TGTGCCAGCGACTCCCCCTCGACTAGCGGGAGTCGAAATGAGCTGTTCTTC.

This chain uses TRBV29-1 with TRBJ1-1; D may be TRBD1 (6 bases). Germline loops: CDR1 SQVTM, CDR2 ANQGSEA. Trimming cost V 6 bases and J 0 bases, with 17 bases left between them. This CDR3 is 15 amino acids long. This chain's CDR3 is CSVGTGCGMNTEAFF. The CDR3 DNA sequence: TGCAGCGTCGGCACAGGGTGTGGTATGAACACTGAAGCTTTCTTT.

To note about this clonotype: The junction does not match germline at one end; this may be a read error. The V and J genes are TRBV4-3 and TRBJ1-2; 7 positions agree with TRBD1. CDR1 and CDR2 (germline): LGHNA, YSLEER. The CDR3 extends over 13 amino acids. CDR3 protein: CASSQGGNYGYTF. The CDR3 DNA reads TGCGCCAGTAGCCAAGGGGGCAACTATGGCTACACCTTC.

For this clonotype: Given a much more abundant clone one base away, this may be a read error. It is likely a read error, because the conserved phenylalanine at the end of the CDR3 is missing. This chain uses TRBV28 with TRBJ2-5, with D possibly being TRBD1 (6 bases). Trimming removed 3 bases at V and 4 bases at J, with 9 bases between. Per germline, CDR1 MDHEN and CDR2 SYDVKM. This CDR3 is 13 amino acids long. CDR3 nucleotide sequence: TGTGCCAGCAGTTTGGGGGACACAGAGACCCAGTACCTC. This gives the protein CASSLGDTETQYL.

In regard to this clonotype: Likely a read error: the CDR3 ends without its conserved phenylalanine or tryptophan. This sequence joins TRBV29-1 and TRBJ2-3, with D unclear. The length of the CDR3 is 11 residues. Germline CDR1 reads SQVTM; CDR2 reads ANQGSEA. The CDR3 DNA reads TGCAGCGTTGGGTTTTCAGATACACAGTATGTT. Its protein is CSVGFSDTQYV.

This sequence joins TRBV6-6 and TRBJ2-4; 7 nucleotides match TRBD1. The CDR3 sequence is 15 residues long. Trimming at V came to 6 bases and at J to 7 bases, leaving 12 bases not matched to a gene. The germline gives CDR1 MNHNY, CDR2 SVGAGI (reference sequence). CDR3 loop: CASRPGQAVKNIQYF. In nucleotides, the CDR3 is TGTGCCAGCAGGCCAGGACAGGCTGTTAAGAACATTCAGTACTTC.

Comments on this clonotype: The junction shows a germline mismatch at one end, possibly a read error. The gene calls are TRBV11-1 and TRBJ1-6, with a possible D match to TRBD1 (5 bases). This CDR3 is built from 13 residues. Germline V gives CDR1 SGHAT, CDR2 FQDESV (reference sequence). CDR3 sequence reads: CANSRTLVSPLRF. The CDR3 bases are TGTGCCAACAGCCGGACACTGGTTTCACCCCTCCGCTTC.

Turning to this clonotype: The conserved phenylalanine or tryptophan normally closing the CDR3 is absent here, so this likely arose from a read error. This rearrangement joins TRBV11-3 to TRBJ2-1; D is ambiguous. The CDR3 totals 14 residues. Germline V CDR1 and CDR2: SGHNT, YENEEA. CDR3 coding DNA: TGTGCCATCAGCTTAGGCGTCTCGAACAATGGGCAGTTCCTC. Translating it yields CAISLGVSNNGQFL.

As concerns this clonotype: One end of the junction is discordant with germline, which a read error may explain. V gene TRBV7-9 combines with J gene TRBJ2-2; TRBD1 or TRBD2 may be the D gene (5 bases each). CDR3 length: 16 residues. Germline-derived CDR1 and CDR2 are SEHNR and FQNEAQ (reference sequence). The CDR3 sequence: CASSSVLQGWTGELFF. CDR3 nucleotide sequence: TGTGCTAGCAGCTCAGTTCTTCAGGGTTGGACCGGGGAGTTGTTTTTT.

V gene TRBV5-4 combines with J gene TRBJ2-7; 9 positions agree with TRBD1. The CDR3 is 15 residues long. Germline V gives CDR1 SGHNT, CDR2 YYREEE (reference sequence). V shed 4 bases, J shed 5 bases, and the junction held 10 bases outside the gene matches. The CDR3 loop is CASSPAGTGTNEQYF. CDR3 bases: TGTGCCAGCAGCCCAGCCGGGACAGGGACCAACGAGCAGTACTTC.

For this clonotype: At one end, the junction sequence differs from germline, possibly due to a read error. This chain uses TRBV4-3 with TRBJ2-3; the match to TRBD2 covers 7 bases. Per the germline V gene, CDR1 is LGHNA and CDR2 is YSLEER. There are 15 residues in the CDR3. CDR3 DNA: TGCGCCAGCAGCCAAGAAGCCCTAGCGGCAGATACACAGTATTTC. It encodes CASSQEALAADTQYF.

Regarding this clonotype: An end of the junction differs from the germline gene, which may be a read error. The chain links TRBV12-3 or TRBV12-4 to TRBJ1-1; no clear D gene. The CDR3 sequence is 12 residues long. The CDR3, as DNA: TGTGCCAGCAGTCCCCTCTCGACTGAGGCTTTCTTT. Translating it yields CASSPLSTEAFF.

This clonotype was observed once. The conserved closing phenylalanine or tryptophan is absent in this CDR3, likely reflecting a read error. Because the CDR3's place on the DNA is in doubt, the DNA is left out and the CDR3 is given as listed by TCRdb. This chain connects TRBV29-1 to TRBJ1-1. Germline CDR1 is SQVTM and CDR2 is ANQGSEA. The CDR3 numbers 12 amino acids, ends counted. The CDR3 loop is CSVDRMNTEVFS.

The J gene is TRBJ2-7, the V gene TRBV6-6, with D possibly TRBD2 on 5 matching bases. Trimming cost V 7 bases and J 5 bases, with 24 bases left between them. The CDR3 is 16 amino acids. The germline V gene has CDR1 MNHNY and CDR2 SVGAGI (reference sequence). CDR3 amino acids: CASTPLLVRGRNEQYF. The CDR3 DNA sequence: TGTGCCAGCACCCCACTCTTAGTGAGAGGGAGAAACGAGCAGTACTTC.